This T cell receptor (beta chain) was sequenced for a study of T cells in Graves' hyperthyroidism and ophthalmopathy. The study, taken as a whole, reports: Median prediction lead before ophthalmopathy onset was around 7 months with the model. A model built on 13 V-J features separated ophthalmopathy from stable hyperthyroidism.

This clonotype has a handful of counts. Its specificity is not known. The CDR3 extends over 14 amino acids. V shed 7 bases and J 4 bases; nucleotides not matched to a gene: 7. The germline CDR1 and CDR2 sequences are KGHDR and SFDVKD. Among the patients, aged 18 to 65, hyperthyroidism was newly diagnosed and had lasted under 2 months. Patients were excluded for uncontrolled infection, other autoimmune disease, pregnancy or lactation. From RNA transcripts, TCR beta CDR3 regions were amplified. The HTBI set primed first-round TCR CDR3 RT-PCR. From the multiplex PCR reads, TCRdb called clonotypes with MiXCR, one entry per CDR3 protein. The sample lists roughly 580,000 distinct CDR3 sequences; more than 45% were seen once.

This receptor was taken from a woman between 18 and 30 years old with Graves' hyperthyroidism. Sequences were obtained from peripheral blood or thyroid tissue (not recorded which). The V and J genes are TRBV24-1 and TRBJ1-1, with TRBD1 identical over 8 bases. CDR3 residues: CATRGQGGGTEAFF. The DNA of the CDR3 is TGTGCCACCAGAGGACAGGGAGGGGGCACTGAAGCTTTCTTT.